This T cell receptor (beta chain) derives from a study of T cell responses to AZD1222 COVID-19 vaccine. The study, taken as a whole, reports: Distributed over spike, vaccine-associated CD4 TCRs predominated at 160-218 and 743-854.

Comment on this clone: Its cognate antigen is unknown.

Profiling relied on immunoSEQ multiplex PCR, and the TCRdb table lists in-frame clones only, not all of them. The repertoire has some 120,000 clones, around nine tenths of them found once; the top ten carry approximately 28%. This sample comprised peripheral blood, obtained on day 0 of AZD1222 vaccination. This TCR was recovered from an adult in good health.

The CDR3 nucleotides read TGTGCCAGCAGCAAATTTAACAGGGGTGGAAACACCATATATTTT. Protein sequence: CASSKFNRGGNTIYF. The chain recombines TRBV21-1 with TRBJ1-3; no check of the table's D call, TRBD1, against the DNA was made. TRBV21-1 is listed as a pseudogene. CDR3 size: 15 residues.